One and the same sample provided the 27 T cell receptor beta chains below, sequenced in a study of T-cell reconstitution after alpha-beta-depleted transplantation in children. Construction of the TCRbeta library involved unique molecular identifiers. A single record per CDR3 protein comes from TCRdb applying MiXCR to the PCR reads. The sample shows 80,000 or so distinct CDR3 sequences, roughly 15% of them seen only once. The sequences come from PBMCs, mostly from graft donor cells, collected 180 days after TCRalphabeta/CD19-depleted stem cell transplant. Receptor source: a male patient aged 2-9 years who had a stem cell transplant for acute lymphoblastic leukemia, so the T cells may come from the graft donor.

This clonotype was counted between two and nine times. The J gene is TRBJ2-1, the V gene TRBV20-1; D is possibly TRBD2 (6 bases). CDR1 DFQATT and CDR2 SNEGSKA come from the germline V gene (reference sequence). The CDR3 consists of 13 residues. Trimming took off 3 bases at V and 2 bases at J, with 8 bases between the two ends. This CDR3 is CSASRGTYNEQFF. CDR3 nucleotides: TGCAGTGCTAGCCGCGGGACCTACAATGAGCAGTTCTTC.

The rearrangement uses TRBV6-2 or TRBV6-3 and TRBJ2-6; D is perhaps TRBD2 (6 bases). V was shortened by 2 bases and J by 0 bases, with 14 bases between the two germline ends. The CDR3 consists of 18 residues. CDR1 is MNHEY and CDR2 is SVGEGT in the germline V gene. This CDR3 reads CASSYAGQGLSGANVLTF. The DNA for the CDR3 is TGTGCCAGCAGTTACGCGGGGCAGGGCCTCTCTGGGGCCAACGTCCTGACTTTC.

This clonotype was seen only a few times. CDR3 amino acids: CASSQGSRDTEAFF. CDR3 nucleotide sequence: TGTGCCAGCTCACAGGGGTCTCGGGACACTGAAGCTTTCTTT. The chain has TRBV18 and TRBJ1-1, with D possibly TRBD1 on 5 matching bases. The CDR3 sequence is 14 residues long. Germline loops: CDR1 KGHSH, CDR2 LQKENI. Trimming removed 4 bases from V and 3 bases from J, with 12 bases in between.

The J gene is TRBJ2-5, the V gene TRBV7-2, with 10 bases identical to TRBD2. This CDR3 contains 15 residues. Germline CDR1 is SGHTA and CDR2 is FQGNSA. The junction had 7 bases not matched to a gene; V was cut back by 4 bases and J by 5 bases. CDR3 nucleotides: TGTGCCAGCAGCTCAGCTAGCGGGAGCGGGGAGACCCAGTACTTC. It codes for CASSSASGSGETQYF.

This rearrangement joins TRBV20-1 to TRBJ2-3; TRBD2 might be the D (5 bases). The CDR3 covers 12 residues. V lost 5 bases to trimming and J lost 6 bases, with 12 bases between them. In germline, CDR1 is DFQATT, CDR2 SNEGSKA (reference sequence). CDR3 sequence reads: CSAPTSSDTQYF. CDR3 nucleotide sequence: TGCAGTGCTCCCACTAGTTCGGATACGCAGTATTTT.

This clonotype was observed at least ten times. The gene calls are TRBV5-6 and TRBJ1-2, with D maybe TRBD1 (5 bases). V lost 4 bases and J 8 bases, leaving 27 bases between the germline ends. CDR3 length: 17 residues. Germline V gives CDR1 SGHDT, CDR2 YYEEEE. The CDR3, as DNA: TGTGCCAGCAGCCCGTGGACACGTCCGTCCCAATACCAGGGCTACACCTTC. Translated, it gives CASSPWTRPSQYQGYTF.

Many counts were recorded for this clonotype. The chain employs TRBV7-6 and TRBJ1-2; D remains ambiguous. V was cut by 0 bases and J by 0 bases, with 8 bases left in between. The CDR3 totals 15 residues. The germline gives CDR1 SGHVS, CDR2 FNYEAQ. CDR3 nucleotide sequence: TGTGCCAGCAGCTTAGCGAATCCAGCTAACTATGGCTACACCTTC. This encodes CASSLANPANYGYTF. The variable domain in full, completed from reference TRBV7-6 and TRBJ1-2, reads GAGVSQSPRYKVTKRGQDVALRCDPISGHVSLYWYRQALGQGPEFLTYFNYEAQQDKSGLPNDRFSAERPEGSISTLTIQRTEQRDSAMYRCASSLANPANYGYTFGSGTRLTVV.

This rearrangement joins TRBV5-4 to TRBJ2-3; D may correspond to TRBD1 or TRBD2 (5 bases each). The V and J ends lost 3 bases and 4 bases respectively, with 21 bases between them. Germline CDR1 SGHNT, CDR2 YYREEE (reference sequence). This CDR3 is built from 17 residues. The CDR3 nucleotides read TGTGCCAGCAGCTCGGACCCCGGGACCGTCAGGGCAGATACGCAGTATTTT. Translated, it gives CASSSDPGTVRADTQYF. Full variable domain (missing parts from reference TRBV5-4 and TRBJ2-3): ETGVTQSPTHLIKTRGQQVTLRCSSQSGHNTVSWYQQALGQGPQFIFQYYREEENGRGNFPPRFSGLQFPNYSSELNVNALELDDSALYLCASSSDPGTVRADTQYFGPGTRLTVL.

The rearrangement joins TRBV5-4 to TRBJ2-1; a weak D match, TRBD2 (6 bases). V was shortened by 3 bases and J by 8 bases, with 9 bases between the two germline ends. The CDR3 spans 12 residues. Germline CDR1 is SGHNT and CDR2 is YYREEE (reference sequence). The chain's CDR3 is CASSSPGDEQFF. In nucleotides, the CDR3 is TGTGCCAGCAGCTCGCCGGGAGATGAGCAGTTCTTC. Full variable domain (outside the CDR3, taken from reference TRBV5-4 and TRBJ2-1): ETGVTQSPTHLIKTRGQQVTLRCSSQSGHNTVSWYQQALGQGPQFIFQYYREEENGRGNFPPRFSGLQFPNYSSELNVNALELDDSALYLCASSSPGDEQFFGPGTRLTVL.

This clonotype was seen a few times. The rearrangement links TRBV10-2 to TRBJ1-6, with D possibly being TRBD1 (5 bases). Germline CDR1 and CDR2: WSHSY and SAAADI. Between the trimmed V and J ends, which lost 6 bases and 14 bases, there was a span of 23 bases. This CDR3 is 15 amino acids long. CDR3 sequence: CASRDTPQFKGTLHF. CDR3 coding DNA: TGCGCCAGCAGGGACACTCCACAATTCAAGGGGACCCTCCACTTT.

This clonotype occurred many times. This chain joins TRBV29-1 and TRBJ2-7, with D unclear. Between the trimmed V and J ends, which lost 3 bases and 0 bases, there was a span of 12 bases. The CDR3 spans 14 residues. In germline, CDR1 is SQVTM, CDR2 ANQGSEA. CDR3 amino acids: CSVEFWQNSYEQYF. In DNA form, the CDR3 reads TGCAGCGTTGAGTTTTGGCAGAACTCCTACGAGCAGTACTTC.

This clonotype was recorded a few times. The chain joins TRBV20-1 to TRBJ2-7; 7 bases map to TRBD2. The CDR3 totals 15 residues. The germline V gene has CDR1 DFQATT and CDR2 SNEGSKA (reference sequence). With V trimmed by 2 bases and J by 3 bases, 10 bases remained unmatched. CDR3: CSARLPWGGNYEQYF. Written as DNA, the CDR3 is TGCAGTGCTAGACTGCCCTGGGGGGGGAACTACGAGCAGTACTTC.

This clonotype was detected only a few times. CDR3 DNA: TGTGCCAGCAGTCCATACAGGGGAGGTTCCGGGGAGCTGTTTTTT. Encoded protein: CASSPYRGGSGELFF. This chain joins TRBV2 and TRBJ2-2, with D perhaps TRBD1 (7 bases). Germline CDR1 SNHLY, CDR2 FYNNEI. The CDR3 spans 15 residues. Trimming shortened V by 5 bases and J by 6 bases, and 16 bases separated the two germline ends.

This clonotype was observed at least ten times. The rearrangement joins TRBV18 to TRBJ2-7; 7 bases align to TRBD1. Trimming cost V 4 bases and J 4 bases; bases outside gene matches: 16. CDR3 length: 17 residues. Per the germline V gene, CDR1 is KGHSH and CDR2 is LQKENI. The CDR3 DNA reads TGTGCCAGCTCACTGACAGCCCCGGACAGGAGCAAATACGAGCAGTACTTC. Translating it yields CASSLTAPDRSKYEQYF.

The chain carries TRBV9 and TRBJ2-3, with no clear D. Germline V gives CDR1 SGDLS, CDR2 YYNGEE. The V end was cut by 0 bases, the J end by 2 bases, with 7 bases between. The CDR3 sequence is 14 residues long. The CDR3 DNA reads as TGTGCCAGCAGCGTAGGACAACCCACAGATACGCAGTATTTT. This sequence encodes CASSVGQPTDTQYF.

This clonotype was picked up many times. This CDR3 reads CASSVVQVSTDTQYF. The CDR3 DNA reads TGCGCCAGCAGCGTCGTCCAAGTTAGCACAGATACGCAGTATTTT. The rearrangement uses TRBV4-3 and TRBJ2-3, with unresolved D. V was pared by 5 bases and J by 0 bases, with 12 bases between. Germline lookup yields CDR1 LGHNA and CDR2 YSLEER. The CDR3 is made up of 15 amino acids.

The rearrangement uses TRBV29-1 and TRBJ1-2; 8 bases map to TRBD1. With 7 bases clipped from V and 0 bases from J, the junction kept 4 bases outside the gene matches. The germline CDR1 and CDR2 sequences are SQVTM and ANQGSEA. This CDR3 is built from 13 residues. The CDR3 reads CSATGGPNYGYTF. CDR3 bases: TGCAGCGCAACAGGGGGGCCTAACTATGGCTACACCTTC.

This clonotype was found a few times. The gene calls are TRBV7-8 and TRBJ2-5, with 7 positions matching TRBD2. Unmatched junction bases numbered 16, after V lost 3 bases and J lost 3 bases. The CDR3 contains 18 residues. From germline, CDR1 is SGHVS and CDR2 FQNEAQ. The CDR3 region is CASSLPPSLGEGKETQYF. The CDR3, as DNA: TGTGCCAGCAGCTTGCCCCCGTCCCTAGGGGAGGGGAAAGAGACCCAGTACTTC.

This clonotype occurred many times. The chain has TRBV20-1 and TRBJ2-1, with D possibly TRBD1 on 5 matching bases. V was shortened by 7 bases and J by 0 bases, with 10 bases between the two germline ends. CDR1 is DFQATT, CDR2 SNEGSKA, per germline (reference sequence). The CDR3 consists of 13 residues. The CDR3 DNA reads TGCAGTGGGGGCAGGGACTCCTACAATGAGCAGTTCTTC. Its translation: CSGGRDSYNEQFF.

This clonotype was counted only a few times. This chain connects TRBV9 to TRBJ2-3; D not certain. There are 14 residues in the CDR3. The V gene lost 0 bases and the J gene lost 3 bases, with 8 bases spanning the gap. Germline V gene data show CDR1 as SGDLS and CDR2 as YYNGEE. The CDR3 DNA follows: TGTGCCAGCAGCGTAGCAGCAAAAACAGATACGCAGTATTTT. Translating gives CASSVAAKTDTQYF.

The V gene is TRBV6-5, the J gene TRBJ2-1; 7 nucleotides line up with TRBD2. V gave up 2 bases and J gave up 3 bases; unmatched junction bases: 7. Germline CDR1 is MNHEY and CDR2 is SVGAGI. The CDR3 consists of 16 residues. CDR3 sequence: CASSYPRAGVYNEQFF. In nucleotides, the CDR3 is TGTGCCAGCAGTTACCCTAGGGCGGGAGTCTACAATGAGCAGTTCTTC.

This clonotype came up many times. The chain joins TRBV6-1 to TRBJ1-2; TRBD1 might be the D (5 bases). The CDR3 has 14 residues. CDR1 and CDR2 (germline): MNHNS, SASEGT. Trimming took off 4 bases at V and 4 bases at J, with 13 bases between the two ends. The CDR3 bases are TGTGCCAGCAGTGCGACAGTGAAGTTCTATGGCTACACCTTC. Encoded protein: CASSATVKFYGYTF.

At least ten counts were recorded for this clonotype. The chain recombines TRBV2 with TRBJ2-3; a possible D gene is TRBD1 (5 bases). CDR3 size: 15 residues. Trimming shortened V by 7 bases and J by 0 bases, and 14 bases separated the two germline ends. CDR1 is SNHLY and CDR2 is FYNNEI in the germline V gene. In nucleotides, the CDR3 is TGTGCCAGCAATCTCGACAGAAGTAGCACAGATACGCAGTATTTT. Its translation is CASNLDRSSTDTQYF.

This clonotype was counted between two and nine times. This rearrangement joins TRBV7-6 to TRBJ2-3, with 10 nucleotides matching TRBD2. V dropped 1 base and J dropped 2; count of bases not matched to a gene: 3. This CDR3 is 16 amino acids long. Germline V gene sequence: CDR1 SGHVS, CDR2 FNYEAQ. The CDR3 loop is CASSLELAGTTDTQYF. The CDR3 DNA follows: TGTGCCAGCAGCTTAGAACTAGCGGGGACCACAGATACGCAGTATTTT.

The rearrangement links TRBV9 to TRBJ2-7, with a weak D call TRBD1 (6 bases). V was trimmed by 4 bases and J by 0 bases, leaving 11 bases between them. CDR1 is SGDLS and CDR2 is YYNGEE in the germline V gene. This CDR3 comprises 14 residues. The CDR3 coding sequence is TGTGCCAGCAGCCCGGACAGCCGCTCCTACGAGCAGTACTTC. Amino acids: CASSPDSRSYEQYF.

This clonotype appeared a few times. The chain carries TRBV7-2 and TRBJ2-1, with TRBD2 matching over 7 bases. This CDR3 is 15 amino acids long. V was clipped by 4 bases and J by 8 bases; unmatched bases: 11. CDR1 is SGHTA and CDR2 is FQGNSA in the germline V gene. Here the CDR3 reads CASSSAGTLRDEQFF. For the CDR3, the DNA is TGTGCCAGCAGCTCAGCGGGGACGTTAAGAGATGAGCAGTTCTTC.

The CDR3 reads CASREGSPLYGYTF. In DNA form, the CDR3 reads TGCGCCAGCAGGGAGGGCAGTCCTCTTTATGGCTACACCTTC. The chain carries TRBV5-1 and TRBJ1-2; D call uncertain. This CDR3 has 14 amino acids. The germline V gene encodes CDR1 SGHRS and CDR2 YFSETQ. Trimming cost V 5 bases and J 5 bases, with 16 bases left between them.